This TCR beta chain emerged from a study of neurological immune-mediated disorders. Time point denoted: longitudinal time-point 1 (baseline). 2 million unsorted PBMCs were stored in RNAlater at -80 °C before RNA extraction. This clonotype appeared a few times. Synthesis of cDNA was performed by 5'RACE using 10-nucleotide random UMIs. Over 160 million TCR-beta sequences from 15-18 subjects were obtained in each sequencing run. TCRdb processed the 5' RACE reads anew with MiXCR; each CDR3 protein has one entry. Among about 57,000 distinct CDR3 sequences listed, roughly 10% were seen once. V trimming: 7 bases; J trimming: 5 bases; junction bases outside the gene matches: 2. This CDR3 is built from 12 residues. Germline assignment: CDR1 MDHEN and CDR2 SYDVKM.

The origin of this receptor is a male donor with HTLV-1-associated myelopathy (HAM/TSP). This sequence joins TRBV28 and TRBJ2-5; 9 bases are shared with TRBD1. Sequenced sample: PBMCs. CDR3 nucleotide sequence: TGTGCCAGCAACAGGGGGCTGGAGACCCAGTACTTC. It specifies CASNRGLETQYF.